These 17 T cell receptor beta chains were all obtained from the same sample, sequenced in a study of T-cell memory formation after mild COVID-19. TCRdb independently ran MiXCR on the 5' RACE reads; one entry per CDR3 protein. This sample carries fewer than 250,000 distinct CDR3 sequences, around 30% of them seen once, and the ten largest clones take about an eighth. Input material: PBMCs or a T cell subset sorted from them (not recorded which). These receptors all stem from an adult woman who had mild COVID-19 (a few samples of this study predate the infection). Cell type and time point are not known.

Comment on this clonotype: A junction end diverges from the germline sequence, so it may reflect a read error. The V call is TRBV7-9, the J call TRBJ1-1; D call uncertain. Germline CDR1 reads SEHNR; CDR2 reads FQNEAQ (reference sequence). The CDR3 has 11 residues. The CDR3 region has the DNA TGTGCCAGCAGATTAGTCACTGAAGCTTTCTTT. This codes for CASRLVTEAFF.

The CDR3 region is CASSPTGTGSYEQYF. The CDR3 DNA follows: TGTGCCAGCAGCCCCACCGGGACAGGGAGCTACGAGCAGTACTTC. This chain uses TRBV14 with TRBJ2-7, with 9 nucleotides matching TRBD1. V dropped 4 bases and J dropped 3; count of bases not matched to a gene: 7. Germline CDR1 is SGHDN and CDR2 is FVKESK. CDR3 length: 15 amino acids.

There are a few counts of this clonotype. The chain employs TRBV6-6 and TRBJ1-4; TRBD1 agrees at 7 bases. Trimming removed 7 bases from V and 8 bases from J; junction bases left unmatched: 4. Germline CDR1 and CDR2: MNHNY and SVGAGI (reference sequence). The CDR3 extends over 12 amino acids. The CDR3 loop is CASTQGEEKLFF. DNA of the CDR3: TGTGCCAGCACCCAGGGGGAGGAAAAACTGTTTTTT.

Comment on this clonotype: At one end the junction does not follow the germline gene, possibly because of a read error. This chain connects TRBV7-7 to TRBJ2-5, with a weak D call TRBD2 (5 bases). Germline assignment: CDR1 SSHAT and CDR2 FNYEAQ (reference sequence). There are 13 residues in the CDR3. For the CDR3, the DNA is TGTGCTAGCAGCTTGGAGCGGTTAGAGACCCAGTACTTC. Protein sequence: CASSLERLETQYF.

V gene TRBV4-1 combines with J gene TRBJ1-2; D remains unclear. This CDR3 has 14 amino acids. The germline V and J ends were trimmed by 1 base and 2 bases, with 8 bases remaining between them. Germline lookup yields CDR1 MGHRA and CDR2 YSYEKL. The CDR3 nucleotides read TGCGCCAGCAGCCAAGGCGGGGAAAACTATGGCTACACCTTC. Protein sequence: CASSQGGENYGYTF.

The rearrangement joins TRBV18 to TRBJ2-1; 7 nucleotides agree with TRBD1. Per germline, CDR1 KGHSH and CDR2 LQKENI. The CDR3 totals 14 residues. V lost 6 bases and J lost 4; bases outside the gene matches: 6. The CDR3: CASSRTGFYNEQFF. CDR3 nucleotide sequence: TGTGCCAGCTCCCGGACAGGATTTTACAATGAGCAGTTCTTC.

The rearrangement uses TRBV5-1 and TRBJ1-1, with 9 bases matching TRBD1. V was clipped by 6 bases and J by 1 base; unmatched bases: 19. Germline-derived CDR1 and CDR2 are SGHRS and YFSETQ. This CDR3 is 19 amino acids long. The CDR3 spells CASTLDRGAGPLPNTEAFF. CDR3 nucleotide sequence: TGCGCCAGCACCCTGGACAGGGGCGCCGGGCCCTTGCCGAACACTGAAGCTTTCTTT. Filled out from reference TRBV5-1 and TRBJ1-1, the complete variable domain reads KAGVTQTPRYLIKTRGQQVTLSCSPISGHRSVSWYQQTPGQGLQFLFEYFSETQRNKGNFPGRFSGRQFSNSRSEMNVSTLELGDSALYLCASTLDRGAGPLPNTEAFFGQGTRLTVV.

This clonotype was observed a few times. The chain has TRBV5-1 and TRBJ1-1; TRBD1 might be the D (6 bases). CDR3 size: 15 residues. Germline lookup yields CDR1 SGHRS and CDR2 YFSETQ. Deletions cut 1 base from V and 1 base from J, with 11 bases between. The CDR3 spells CASSLSGDRNTEAFF. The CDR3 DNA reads TGCGCCAGCAGCTTGTCAGGGGATCGGAACACTGAAGCTTTCTTT.

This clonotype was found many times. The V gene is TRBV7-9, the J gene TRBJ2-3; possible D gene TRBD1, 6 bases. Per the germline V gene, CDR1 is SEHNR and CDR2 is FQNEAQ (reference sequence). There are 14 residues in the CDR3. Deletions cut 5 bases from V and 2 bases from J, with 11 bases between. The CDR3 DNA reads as TGTGCCAGCAGCGGACAGTCTTACACAGATACGCAGTATTTT. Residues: CASSGQSYTDTQYF.

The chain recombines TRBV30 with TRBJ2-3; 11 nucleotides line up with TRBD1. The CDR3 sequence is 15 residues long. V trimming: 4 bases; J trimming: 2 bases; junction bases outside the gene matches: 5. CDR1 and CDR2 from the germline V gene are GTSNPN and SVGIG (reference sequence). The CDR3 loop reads CAWTQGQGVTDTQYF. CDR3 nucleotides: TGTGCCTGGACCCAGGGACAGGGGGTCACAGATACGCAGTATTTT.

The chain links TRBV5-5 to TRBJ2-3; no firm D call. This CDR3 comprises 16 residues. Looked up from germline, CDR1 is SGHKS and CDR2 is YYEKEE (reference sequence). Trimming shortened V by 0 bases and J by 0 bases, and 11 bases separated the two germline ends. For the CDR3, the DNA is TGTGCCAGCAGCTTGGAGGGCTTATCTAGCACAGATACGCAGTATTTT. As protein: CASSLEGLSSTDTQYF.

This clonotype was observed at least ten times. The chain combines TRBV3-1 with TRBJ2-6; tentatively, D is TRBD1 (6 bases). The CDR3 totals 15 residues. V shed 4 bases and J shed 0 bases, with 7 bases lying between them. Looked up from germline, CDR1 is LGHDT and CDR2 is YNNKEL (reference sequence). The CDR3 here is CASSPRGSGANVLTF. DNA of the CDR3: TGTGCCAGCAGCCCCAGGGGCTCTGGGGCCAACGTCCTGACTTTC.

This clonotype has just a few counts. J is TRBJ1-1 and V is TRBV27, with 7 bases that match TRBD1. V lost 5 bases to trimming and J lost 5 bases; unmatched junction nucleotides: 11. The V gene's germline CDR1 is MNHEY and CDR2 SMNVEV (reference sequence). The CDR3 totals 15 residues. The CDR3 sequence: CASSPETGDRTEAFF. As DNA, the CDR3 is TGTGCCAGCAGTCCAGAAACAGGGGATAGAACTGAAGCTTTCTTT.

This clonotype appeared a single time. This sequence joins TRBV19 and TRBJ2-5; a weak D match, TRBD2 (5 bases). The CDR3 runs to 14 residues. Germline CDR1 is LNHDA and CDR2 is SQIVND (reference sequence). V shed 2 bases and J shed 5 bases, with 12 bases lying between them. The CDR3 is CASSIQPGSETQYF. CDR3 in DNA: TGTGCCAGTAGTATACAACCGGGATCTGAGACCCAGTACTTC.

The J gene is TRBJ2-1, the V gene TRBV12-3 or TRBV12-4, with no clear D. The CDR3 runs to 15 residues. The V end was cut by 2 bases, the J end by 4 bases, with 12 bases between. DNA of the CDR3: TGTGCCAGCAGTTTAAGAAGGGAAAAGTACAATGAGCAGTTCTTC. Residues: CASSLRREKYNEQFF.

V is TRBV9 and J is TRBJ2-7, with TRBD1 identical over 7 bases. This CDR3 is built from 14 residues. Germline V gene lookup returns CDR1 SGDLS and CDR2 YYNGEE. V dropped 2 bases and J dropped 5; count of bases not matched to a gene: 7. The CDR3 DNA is TGTGCCAGCAGCGTTTGGGACAGACCCCACGAGCAGTACTTC. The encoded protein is CASSVWDRPHEQYF.

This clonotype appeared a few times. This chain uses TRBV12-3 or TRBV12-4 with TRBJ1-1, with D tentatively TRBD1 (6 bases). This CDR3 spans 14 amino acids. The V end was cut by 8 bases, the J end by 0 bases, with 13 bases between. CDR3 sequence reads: CASGQQGMNTEAFF. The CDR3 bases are TGTGCCAGCGGCCAACAGGGCATGAACACTGAAGCTTTCTTT.